What follows describes a single TCR beta chain. It has no known antigen specificity. The input lacks base qualities; no much larger clone sits a single base away. RNA was extracted with the RNeasy kit and 0.5 to 1 ug was reverse transcribed using random hexamers. The immunoSEQ multiplex PCR assay, which covers 54 Vbeta and 13 Jbeta segments, was used to amplify TCR beta CDR3 regions. PCR amplification bias was corrected by using a synthetic template baseline for primer optimization and computational correction. The original methods were these. Reads were annotated to V, D and J genes per IMGT and analyzed with immunoSEQ Analyzer, keeping only productive sequences. Clonality was computed as one minus Shannon entropy normalized by log2 of the number of productive unique sequences. Public and private clones were assessed among the 100 most prevalent clones of each patient and control. A clone was defined as Susac-specific if it was absent from the healthy and MS cohorts, from about a thousand published viral clones and from other ImmuneACCESS disease sequences. The public reads were reprocessed in TCRdb via fastp at Q25 and MiXCR, keeping in-frame beta chains. Entries are consolidated by CDR3 protein sequence, retaining the most common genes and DNA. It is TCRdb's table, rather than the study itself, that gives the V and J calls and clone size. The sample table shows some 200,000 distinct CDR3 sequences, and 95% are seen once. Of the sample, about 0.15% is held by the ten largest clones.

From its cysteine to its phenylalanine, the CDR3 spans 13 amino acids. This entry keeps only the CDR3 DNA: 39 bases, framed from base 1. Per the germline V gene, MGHDK is the CDR1 and SYGVNS is the CDR2. At the junction V is shortened by 4 bases and J by 10 bases, with 11 bases in between. Peripheral blood CD8+ and CD4+ T cells from healthy donors, Susac syndrome patients and multiple sclerosis patients were profiled using high-throughput TCR beta sequencing. The Susac syndrome patients fulfilled recently defined diagnostic criteria for either definite or probable disease. Bulk CD8+ and CD4+ T cells were purified by magnetic negative isolation, while CD8+ TEMRA cells were enriched using FACS. Blood was drawn into EDTA tubes, processed within 24 hours, and PBMCs were isolated by density gradient centrifugation. PBMCs destined for TCR sequencing were cryopreserved in liquid nitrogen and later thawed in a 37 °C water bath. The sorted or isolated CD4+, CD8+ and CD8+ TEMRA cells reached a purity of at least 90%.

The data derive from a study of CD8 T cells in Susac syndrome (dated by TCRdb to about 2019). Describing the broader study: Among the Susac syndrome patients who were sequenced, clinically active disease was present in 5 or 6 and clinical remission was observed in fewer than 10. Repertoire sequencing was used to test whether CD8+ T cell activation and differentiation in Susac syndrome was antigen driven. The study compared CD8+ T cell repertoire clonality among about a dozen healthy donors, some 14 Susac syndrome patients and about 16 multiple sclerosis patients. At the time of blood withdrawal, Susac syndrome patients were either therapy-naive, taking corticosteroids (with some also receiving IVIg), or on IVIg alone. Results the study describes overall, beyond this receptor: Clonal expansion was seen in Susac syndrome CD8+ repertoires, peaking in CD8+ TEMRA cells and being greater in clinically active patients than in remitting ones. Around 15 and five Susac-specific public clones were found in the total CD8+ and CD8+ TEMRA repertoires, respectively. The number of individuals in the TCR sequencing and HLA analysis was recognized as being relatively small.

The sequence came from a human donor with Susac syndrome. The chain employs TRBV25-1 and TRBJ1-6, with TRBD1 perhaps the D gene, on 6 matching bases. What was sequenced was CD8+ T cells from PBMCs. CDR3 region: CASSAQGVSPLHF. The base sequence is TGTGCCAGCAGTGCACAGGGAGTCTCACCCCTCCACTTT.